The 11 T cell receptor beta chains given below trace back to one sample, sequenced in a study of blood T cell repertoires in COVID-19. Data came from immunoSEQ multiplex PCR; TCRdb stores just in-frame clones and leaves some out. The table shows fewer than 70,000 clones, with about nine tenths occurring only once. Sequences were obtained from peripheral blood. Receptors originate from a man aged 50 or older with active COVID-19.

Only one count was recorded for this clone. This chain connects TRBV28 to TRBJ1-5, with TRBD1 matching 7 bases. The CDR3 is 15 residues long. The ends lost 7 bases at V and 3 bases at J; junction bases unmatched: 9. Germline V CDR1 and CDR2: MDHEN, SYDVKM. CDR3 residues: CASTPPRGNNQPQHF. DNA for the CDR3: TGTGCCAGCACCCCCCCCAGGGGGAACAATCAGCCCCAGCATTTT.

The CDR3 protein is CASSLDLFPDEKLFF. The CDR3 DNA reads as TGCGCCAGCAGCTTGGATCTCTTTCCTGATGAAAAACTGTTTTTT. This chain links TRBV5-1 with TRBJ1-4; no clear D gene. Trimming took 0 bases from V and 6 from J, leaving 12 bases between them. In germline, CDR1 is SGHRS, CDR2 YFSETQ. The CDR3 is 15 amino acids.

The rearrangement joins TRBV4-3 to TRBJ1-1; TRBD1 agrees at 7 bases. J gave up 1 base and V 3 bases, and 2 bases lay outside the gene matches. The CDR3 covers 14 residues. In germline, CDR1 is LGHNA, CDR2 YSLEER. CDR3 residues: CASSHGTANTEAFF. DNA for the CDR3: TGCGCCAGCAGCCATGGGACAGCGAACACTGAAGCTTTCTTT.

The chain's CDR3 is CASSEYSSGADNEQFF. CDR3 DNA sequence: TGTGCCAGCAGTGAATATTCCAGCGGGGCCGACAATGAGCAGTTCTTC. The genes are TRBV25-1 and TRBJ2-1; 7 nucleotides agree with TRBD2. This CDR3 is built from 16 residues. The V gene's germline CDR1 is MGHDK and CDR2 SYGVNS. V lost 0 bases to trimming and J lost 5 bases; unmatched junction nucleotides: 7.

V and J are TRBV10-3 and TRBJ1-1, with D perhaps TRBD1 (5 bases). The V and J ends lost 4 bases and 2 bases respectively, with 8 bases between them. From germline, CDR1 is ENHRY and CDR2 SYGVKD. This CDR3 has 13 residues. CDR3 sequence reads: CAISVQGNTEAFF. Written as DNA, the CDR3 is TGTGCCATCAGTGTCCAGGGTAACACTGAAGCTTTCTTT.

This chain connects TRBV28 to TRBJ2-7; TRBD1 is a possible D gene (5 bases). Deletions cut 2 bases from V and 7 bases from J, with 9 bases between. Germline V gene sequence: CDR1 MDHEN, CDR2 SYDVKM. The CDR3 has 12 amino acids. The CDR3 sequence: CASSLQGLEQYF. The CDR3, as DNA: TGTGCCAGCAGTTTACAGGGTTTGGAGCAGTACTTC.

The V and J genes are TRBV11-2 and TRBJ2-4; no clear D gene. The length of the CDR3 is 12 residues. In germline, CDR1 is SGHAT, CDR2 FQNNGV. The ends were cut back, 4 bases at V and 6 bases at J, with 7 bases in the middle. The CDR3, as DNA: TGTGCCAGCAGCTCATACACAAACATTCAGTACTTC. Amino acids: CASSSYTNIQYF.

The rearrangement joins TRBV5-1 to TRBJ2-2; 14 bases are a match to TRBD2. This CDR3 contains 16 residues. V gave up 7 bases and J gave up 6 bases; unmatched junction bases: 8. CDR1 is SGHRS, CDR2 YFSETQ, per germline. Here the CDR3 reads CASRPPGLAGAGELFF. The CDR3 DNA is TGCGCCAGCCGTCCACCGGGACTAGCGGGAGCCGGGGAGCTGTTTTTT.

The genes are TRBV7-6 and TRBJ2-2; a weak D match, TRBD1 (6 bases). The germline CDR1 and CDR2 sequences are SGHVS and FNYEAQ. The CDR3 totals 18 residues. V was cut by 3 bases and J by 1 base, with 18 bases left in between. CDR3: CASSFRNPGRGNTGELFF. CDR3 sequence (DNA): TGTGCCAGCAGCTTTAGGAATCCCGGCAGGGGGAACACCGGGGAGCTGTTTTTT.

The rearrangement joins TRBV19 to TRBJ2-4, with 10 bases lining up with TRBD2. Germline lookup yields CDR1 LNHDA and CDR2 SQIVND (reference sequence). Trimming took 6 bases from V and 8 from J; bases not matched to a gene: 10. The CDR3 contains 15 residues. In nucleotides, the CDR3 is TGTGCCAGTAGCCTCCTGCTAGCGGGGGCCGACATTCAGTACTTC. Translating it yields CASSLLLAGADIQYF.

This clone appeared once. This chain uses TRBV7-9 with TRBJ2-1; perhaps TRBD1 as D (5 bases). V was pared by 4 bases and J by 0 bases, with 13 bases between. CDR1 and CDR2 (germline): SEHNR, FQNEAQ (reference sequence). The CDR3 has 16 residues. CDR3 sequence: CASSYLTGSSYNEQFF. In DNA, the CDR3 is TGTGCCAGCAGCTACCTCACAGGCAGCTCCTACAATGAGCAGTTCTTC.